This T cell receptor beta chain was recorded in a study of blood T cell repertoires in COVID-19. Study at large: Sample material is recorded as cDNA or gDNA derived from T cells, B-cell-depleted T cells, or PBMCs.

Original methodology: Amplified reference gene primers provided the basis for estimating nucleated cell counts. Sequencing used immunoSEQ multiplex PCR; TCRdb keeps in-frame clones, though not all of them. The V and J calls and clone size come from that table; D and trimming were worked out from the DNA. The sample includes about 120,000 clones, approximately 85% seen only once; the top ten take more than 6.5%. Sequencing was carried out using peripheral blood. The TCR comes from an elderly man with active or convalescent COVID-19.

CDR3 residues: CASLSLPLGQGNTEAFF. The CDR3 DNA is TGCGCCAGCTTATCTCTTCCCTTGGGACAGGGGAACACTGAAGCTTTCTTT. V usage is TRBV5-1 and J usage is TRBJ1-1, with 9 bases identical to TRBD1. CDR1 and CDR2 from the germline V gene are SGHRS and YFSETQ. CDR3 length equals 17 residues. J was trimmed by 1 base and V by 7 bases; bases with no gene match: 14. The variable domain in full, completed from reference TRBV5-1 and TRBJ1-1, reads KAGVTQTPRYLIKTRGQQVTLSCSPISGHRSVSWYQQTPGQGLQFLFEYFSETQRNKGNFPGRFSGRQFSNSRSEMNVSTLELGDSALYLCASLSLPLGQGNTEAFFGQGTRLTVV.